This is a list of T cell receptor beta chains from one sample in a study of Ad26.COV2.S vaccination and SARS-CoV-2 variants. Produced via immunoSEQ multiplex PCR; TCRdb's table is partial and in-frame only. Of 400,000 to 500,000 clones listed, 88% are singletons. Sequenced here: peripheral blood, sampled in a trial of Ad26.COV2.S vaccine versus placebo. The receptor set was obtained from a person aged 18-60 years who received the Ad26.COV2.S COVID-19 vaccine or a placebo. Both conserved end residues are part of each CDR3. The D gene is left open where the match is weak. The size entry is marked missing in some rows and otherwise reads once, few, many or a size class.

abundance	j_gene	d_gene	v_gene	CDR3aa	CDR3nt
few	TRBJ2-7	NA	TRBV28	CASSLTVYEQYF	TGTGCCAGCAGTTTAACAGTTTACGAGCAGTACTTC
NA	TRBJ2-7	NA	TRBV28	CASSYLKGGVTYEQYF	TGTGCCAGCAGCTACTTAAAGGGGGGGGTCACCTACGAGCAGTACTTC
NA	TRBJ2-3	TRBD2	TRBV30	CAGTSVSTDTQYF	TGTGCGGGGACTAGCGTAAGCACAGATACGCAGTATTTT
NA	TRBJ1-2	NA	TRBV10-2	CASSFREDYGYTF	TGCGCCAGCAGCTTCAGGGAGGACTATGGCTACACCTTC
once	TRBJ2-3	NA	TRBV15	CATSRGRGNTQYF	TGTGCCACCAGCAGAGGGCGAGGCAATACGCAGTATTTT
few	TRBJ2-2	NA	TRBV2	CASSEEGELNTGELFF	TGTGCCAGCAGTGAAGAGGGGGAGCTGAACACCGGGGAGCTGTTTTTT
few	TRBJ1-6	NA	TRBV27	CASRAYSYNSPLHF	TGTGCCAGCAGGGCTTACTCCTATAATTCACCCCTCCACTTT
NA	TRBJ1-3	TRBD1	TRBV18	CASSPVGQGRNTIYF	TGTGCCAGCTCACCAGTGGGACAGGGCAGAAACACCATATATTTT
NA	TRBJ2-3	TRBD1	TRBV5-5	CASSLLQGAGNTQYF	TGTGCCAGCAGCTTGTTACAGGGGGCAGGAAATACGCAGTATTTT
NA	TRBJ2-7	NA	TRBV3-1/TRBV3-2	CASSRPLSAGTYEQYF	TGTGCCAGCAGCCGACCCCTATCGGCGGGAACCTACGAGCAGTACTTC
once	TRBJ2-7	TRBD1	TRBV11-2	CASSLGGQGYEQYF	TGTGCCAGCAGCTTAGGGGGACAGGGCTACGAGCAGTACTTC
few	TRBJ1-2	NA	TRBV2	CASRAPGVYGYTF	TGTGCCAGCCGTGCTCCGGGGGTCTATGGCTACACCTTC
NA	TRBJ2-1	NA	TRBV5-1	CASSIGTTLREQFF	TGCGCCAGCAGCATCGGGACCACCCTTCGAGAGCAGTTCTTC
NA	TRBJ2-5	NA	TRBV12-3/TRBV12-4	CASSPSQQETQYF	TGTGCCAGCAGCCCGAGCCAGCAAGAGACCCAGTACTTC
NA	TRBJ1-2	TRBD1	TRBV11-2	CASSLPRVGRQGRNYGYTF	TGTGCCAGCAGCTTACCTCGGGTGGGTAGACAGGGGAGGAACTATGGCTACACCTTC
NA	TRBJ2-7	NA	TRBV5-1	CASSDGRAAWEQYF	TGCGCCAGCAGCGATGGGCGGGCTGCCTGGGAGCAGTACTTC
NA	TRBJ1-4	NA	TRBV28	CASSSGGEKLFF	TGTGCCAGCAGTTCGGGGGGTGAAAAACTGTTTTTT
NA	TRBJ1-4	TRBD1	TRBV7-9	CASSRGGQETQKLFF	TGTGCCAGCAGCCGAGGGGGACAGGAGACACAGAAACTGTTTTTT
NA	TRBJ2-7	NA	TRBV29-1	CSVGTDGSSYEQYF	TGCAGCGTGGGGACGGACGGGAGCTCCTACGAGCAGTACTTC
NA	TRBJ1-1	TRBD1	TRBV12-3/TRBV12-4	CASSPQGGTEAFF	TGTGCCAGCAGCCCGCAGGGGGGAACTGAAGCTTTCTTT
NA	TRBJ1-1	NA	TRBV5-4	CASSPGGPGLKNTEAFF	TGTGCCAGCAGCCCAGGCGGGCCAGGGTTAAAGAACACTGAAGCTTTCTTT
NA	TRBJ1-4	NA	TRBV29-1	CSGTGAGAHEKLFF	TGCAGCGGTACTGGAGCAGGGGCGCATGAAAAACTGTTTTTT
NA	TRBJ2-7	TRBD2	TRBV25-1	CASSALAGGPYEQYF	TGTGCCAGCAGTGCACTAGCGGGGGGCCCCTACGAGCAGTACTTC
NA	TRBJ1-4	NA	TRBV5-4	CASSLGPLEKLFF	TGTGCCAGCAGCTTGGGGCCCCTCGAAAAACTGTTTTTT
NA	TRBJ2-6	NA	TRBV9	CASSVGGNGANVLTF	TGTGCCAGCAGCGTAGGGGGTAATGGGGCCAACGTCCTGACTTTC
NA	TRBJ2-7	NA	TRBV6-6	CASTWGGEQYF	TGTGCCAGCACCTGGGGTGGCGAGCAGTACTTC
NA	TRBJ2-3	NA	TRBV12-3/TRBV12-4	CASSRGADTQYF	TGTGCCAGCAGTAGGGGTGCAGATACGCAGTATTTT
NA	TRBJ1-2	NA	TRBV6-5	CASSYGAYDGYTF	TGTGCCAGCAGTTACGGGGCATACGACGGCTACACCTTC
NA	TRBJ1-4	NA	TRBV7-7	CASWAGTWGNEKLFF	TGTGCTAGCTGGGCAGGGACCTGGGGGAATGAAAAACTGTTTTTT
NA	TRBJ2-7	NA	TRBV10-3	CATRSGDSYEQYF	TGTGCCACCAGATCGGGGGATTCCTACGAGCAGTACTTC
NA	TRBJ2-5	NA	TRBV19	CASSMGTRGGETQYF	TGTGCCAGTAGTATGGGGACTCGCGGAGGGGAGACCCAGTACTTC
NA	TRBJ1-1	TRBD1	TRBV7-9	CASSNLTGLNTEAFF	TGTGCCAGCAGCAACCTGACAGGGCTGAACACTGAAGCTTTCTTT
NA	TRBJ2-1	TRBD1	TRBV5-4	CASSSRTGDHEQFF	TGTGCCAGCAGCTCCAGGACAGGGGACCATGAGCAGTTCTTC
NA	TRBJ2-1	TRBD2	TRBV6-5	CASSPLAGTYNEQFF	TGTGCCAGCAGTCCGCTAGCGGGGACCTACAATGAGCAGTTCTTC
NA	TRBJ2-2	NA	TRBV5-1	CASSLGLELFF	TGCGCCAGCAGCTTGGGCCTGGAGCTGTTTTTT
NA	TRBJ2-5	NA	TRBV5-4	CASSKRPFIEETQYF	TGTGCCAGCAGCAAGAGGCCATTCATCGAGGAGACCCAGTACTTC
NA	TRBJ1-2	TRBD1	TRBV19	CASSITAGGEVGYTF	TGTGCCAGTAGTATTACGGCAGGGGGGGAAGTTGGCTACACCTTC
NA	TRBJ1-2	TRBD1	TRBV28	CASSLFLGTGNYGYTF	TGTGCCAGCAGTTTGTTTCTTGGGACAGGCAACTATGGCTACACCTTC
once	TRBJ2-3	NA	TRBV1	CTSSQETGQRGYSTDTQYF	TGCACCAGCAGCCAAGAGACGGGCCAGCGGGGGTATAGCACAGATACGCAGTATTTT
NA	TRBJ2-3	NA	TRBV4-3	CASSQELRDTQYF	TGCGCCAGCAGCCAAGAACTACGGGACACGCAGTATTTT
NA	TRBJ2-5	TRBD1	TRBV10-3	CAISSTGTGRGQETQYF	TGTGCCATCAGTTCCACCGGGACAGGTAGAGGGCAAGAGACCCAGTACTTC
few	TRBJ1-2	NA	TRBV6-2/TRBV6-3	CASRYDSFNYGYTF	TGTGCCAGCAGATACGACAGTTTTAACTATGGCTACACCTTC
few	TRBJ2-7	NA	TRBV7-9	CASSFREGAYEQYF	TGTGCCAGCAGCTTCAGGGAAGGGGCCTACGAGCAGTACTTC
NA	TRBJ2-3	TRBD2	TRBV6-2/TRBV6-3	CASSYGGGRTDTQYF	TGTGCCAGCAGTTACGGCGGGGGGCGCACAGATACGCAGTATTTT